Following are 25 T cell receptor beta chains from one sample sequenced in a study of identical twins. TCRdb reprocessed the 5' RACE reads via MiXCR and lists one record per CDR3 protein. In the table there are fewer than 250,000 distinct CDR3 sequences, approximately 7% of which are singletons. These same data were also listed under a study on yellow fever vaccine responses in identical twins.

Sequenced: memory (CD45RO+) T cells sorted from blood. These receptors came from a woman aged 18-29 years in good health.

This clonotype was counted many times. The V gene is TRBV7-9, the J gene TRBJ1-4; D unclear. Germline V lookup: CDR1 SEHNR, CDR2 FQNEAQ (reference sequence). V was pared by 8 bases and J by 3 bases, with 7 bases between. The CDR3 is made up of 12 amino acids. The CDR3 sequence is CASLGPNEKLFF. CDR3 DNA sequence: TGTGCCAGCCTCGGACCTAATGAAAAACTGTTTTTT.

The chain joins TRBV5-1 to TRBJ2-2; no clear D. V lost 5 bases, J lost 2 bases, and 10 bases lay in between. The CDR3 runs to 14 residues. CDR1 and CDR2 from the germline V gene are SGHRS and YFSETQ. The CDR3, as DNA: TGCGCCAGCAGTTTAGTCGAAAACACCGGGGAGCTGTTTTTT. This codes for CASSLVENTGELFF.

The genes are TRBV19 and TRBJ1-5; 9 nucleotides match TRBD1. Losses at the gene ends were 5 bases for V and 7 bases for J; bases not matched to a gene: 6. Germline-derived CDR1 and CDR2 are LNHDA and SQIVND (reference sequence). The CDR3 spans 14 residues. CDR3 in amino acids: CASSRDRDIQPQHF. In nucleotides, the CDR3 is TGTGCCAGTAGTCGGGACAGGGATATACAGCCCCAGCATTTT.

V usage is TRBV27 and J usage is TRBJ1-5, with D perhaps matching TRBD1 (5 bases). V dropped 5 bases and J dropped 6 bases, with 14 bases sitting between them. The CDR3 spans 14 residues. The germline V gene encodes CDR1 MNHEY and CDR2 SMNVEV (reference sequence). CDR3 protein: CASSGSVGPQPQHF. The CDR3, as DNA: TGTGCCAGCAGTGGCTCCGTGGGGCCTCAGCCCCAGCATTTT.

A few counts support this clonotype. J is TRBJ2-7 and V is TRBV6-5; 10 nucleotides match TRBD2. Germline-derived CDR1 and CDR2 are MNHEY and SVGAGI. The CDR3 runs 17 residues. After removal of 0 bases from V and 2 bases from J, the junction contained 7 bases not matched to a gene. In DNA, the CDR3 is TGTGCCAGCAGTTACTCGGCTAGCGGGAGCCTCGCCTACGAGCAGTACTTC. Its protein is CASSYSASGSLAYEQYF.

This clonotype was observed a few times. The chain combines TRBV5-1 with TRBJ1-1, with D unclear. CDR3 length: 14 residues. The germline CDR1 and CDR2 sequences are SGHRS and YFSETQ. Trimming pared 0 bases from V and 4 bases from J, leaving 10 bases between. In DNA, the CDR3 is TGCGCCAGCAGCTTGGCCGCCAGTTCCACTGAAGCTTTCTTT. This sequence encodes CASSLAASSTEAFF.

On this clonotype: A read error may account for a junction end that differs from germline. This chain uses TRBV28 with TRBJ1-2; 7 bases match TRBD1. The V gene's germline CDR1 is MDHEN and CDR2 SYDVKM. This CDR3 has 12 amino acids. Here the CDR3 DNA reads TGTGCCAGCAGTCCCGGCCGAGACAGGGAGGAATTC. This translates into CASSPGRDREEF.

This clonotype was recorded at least ten times. V gene TRBV12-3 or TRBV12-4 combines with J gene TRBJ1-1, with D perhaps TRBD1 (6 bases). The CDR3 loop spans 13 amino acids. Trimming left V 4 bases short and J 10 bases short, with 16 bases between. Written as DNA, the CDR3 is TGTGCCAGCAGTTCTACAGGGCCGGCCGGAGCTTTCTTT. The encoded protein is CASSSTGPAGAFF.

The chain uses TRBV4-1 and TRBJ2-5, with 9 bases aligning to TRBD2. The CDR3 loop spans 14 amino acids. V shed 4 bases and J 2 bases; nucleotides not matched to a gene: 2. Per the germline V gene, CDR1 is MGHRA and CDR2 is YSYEKL. CDR3 DNA: TGCGCCAGCAGCCGACTAGCGGATCAAGAGACCCAGTACTTC. This sequence encodes CASSRLADQETQYF.

This clonotype was counted many times. V is TRBV12-3 or TRBV12-4 and J is TRBJ2-2, with 7 nucleotides matching TRBD1. The CDR3 is 14 amino acids. Losses at the gene ends were 2 bases for V and 6 bases for J; bases not matched to a gene: 3. The CDR3 bases are TGTGCCAGCAGTTTAAGGGGGCATTCCGGGGAGCTGTTTTTT. Amino acids: CASSLRGHSGELFF.

Only a few counts were recorded for this clonotype. The rearrangement links TRBV7-9 to TRBJ2-1; a possible D gene is TRBD1 (6 bases). Trimming took off 5 bases at V and 15 bases at J, with 17 bases between the two ends. Germline CDR1 SEHNR, CDR2 FQNEAQ (reference sequence). This CDR3 contains 12 residues. The CDR3 reads CASSHLEGVPFF. The CDR3 nucleotides are TGTGCCAGCAGCCACCTTGAGGGGGTGCCGTTCTTC.

This clonotype was seen repeatedly, ten times or more. This rearrangement joins TRBV5-1 to TRBJ2-2; possibly TRBD1 for D (6 bases). This CDR3 spans 14 amino acids. CDR1 and CDR2 (germline): SGHRS, YFSETQ. The V end lost 2 bases, the J end lost 10 bases, and 15 bases lay between the germline ends. This chain's CDR3 is CASSLQGSPEELFF. CDR3 DNA sequence: TGCGCCAGCAGCTTACAGGGTTCACCGGAGGAGCTGTTTTTT.

This clonotype was seen more than once but under ten times. The chain is built from TRBV7-2 and TRBJ2-2, with D hard to call. The CDR3 consists of 15 residues. Per the germline V gene, CDR1 is SGHTA and CDR2 is FQGNSA. V was shortened by 0 bases and J by 3 bases, with 8 bases between the two germline ends. The CDR3 DNA is TGTGCCAGCAGCTTAGCGTACGACTACACCGGGGAGCTGTTTTTT. The encoded protein is CASSLAYDYTGELFF.

This clonotype was seen a handful of times. The V and J genes are TRBV7-2 and TRBJ2-2; D is unclear. V lost 2 bases and J lost 6, with 10 bases in between. Germline CDR1 reads SGHTA; CDR2 reads FQGNSA. There are 14 residues in the CDR3. DNA for the CDR3: TGTGCCAGCAGCTTATTTAGTGGGGCCGGGGAGCTGTTTTTT. Translating gives CASSLFSGAGELFF.

The chain carries TRBV2 and TRBJ1-1; D gene uncertain. There are 14 residues in the CDR3. Germline V CDR1 and CDR2: SNHLY, FYNNEI. V shed 6 bases and J shed 2 bases, with 13 bases lying between them. CDR3 nucleotides: TGTGCCAGCAGCATTTTGGGTTATAACACTGAAGCTTTCTTT. Amino acid sequence: CASSILGYNTEAFF.

The CDR3 loop reads CASKYLQGAGGTEAFF. In DNA, the CDR3 is TGTGCCAGCAAGTACCTCCAGGGGGCCGGGGGCACTGAAGCTTTCTTT. The gene calls are TRBV6-2 or TRBV6-3 and TRBJ1-1, with TRBD1 matching 8 bases. The CDR3 sequence is 16 residues long. V was clipped by 7 bases and J by 4 bases; unmatched bases: 14. CDR1 MNHEY and CDR2 SVGEGT come from the germline V gene.

V and J are TRBV3-1 and TRBJ2-5; 8 bases are shared with TRBD1. J gave up 5 bases and V 4 bases, and 6 bases lay outside the gene matches. The length of the CDR3 is 14 residues. The V gene's germline CDR1 is LGHDT and CDR2 YNNKEL (reference sequence). CDR3 bases: TGTGCCAGCAGCCCCTCAGGGGGCGGGGAGACCCAGTACTTC. It translates to CASSPSGGGETQYF.

This chain joins TRBV10-3 and TRBJ2-3; D gene ambiguous. This CDR3 has 14 amino acids. The V end was cut by 3 bases, the J end by 0 bases, with 7 bases between. Germline values: CDR1 ENHRY, CDR2 SYGVKD. The CDR3 region has the DNA TGTGCCATCAGTGACAGGCCAAGCACAGATACGCAGTATTTT. Translating gives CAISDRPSTDTQYF.

The chain links TRBV20-1 to TRBJ2-7; D gene uncertain. Trimming pared 3 bases from V and 2 bases from J, leaving 11 bases between. The CDR3 spans 13 residues. Looked up from germline, CDR1 is DFQATT and CDR2 is SNEGSKA (reference sequence). In DNA, the CDR3 is TGCAGTGCTAGTGGCGACAAAACCTACGAGCAGTACGTC. Encoded protein: CSASGDKTYEQYV.

Ten or more counts support this clonotype. The CDR3 region has the DNA TGTGCCAGCAGCCCACCCGTTCGCTCAGGGGGACAAGAGACCCAGTACTTC. Protein sequence: CASSPPVRSGGQETQYF. This chain connects TRBV12-3 or TRBV12-4 to TRBJ2-5; the match to TRBD1 covers 7 bases. V gave up 6 bases and J gave up 2 bases; unmatched junction bases: 15. CDR3 length: 17 amino acids.

The chain links TRBV5-1 to TRBJ1-1; D remains ambiguous. Germline V CDR1 and CDR2: SGHRS, YFSETQ. V lost 2 bases to trimming and J lost 1 base, with 9 bases between them. This CDR3 is built from 14 residues. CDR3 bases: TGCGCCAGCAGCTTCAACAGCCAGAACACTGAAGCTTTCTTT. Encoded protein: CASSFNSQNTEAFF. The variable domain in full, with the rest retrieved from reference TRBV5-1 and TRBJ1-1, is KAGVTQTPRYLIKTRGQQVTLSCSPISGHRSVSWYQQTPGQGLQFLFEYFSETQRNKGNFPGRFSGRQFSNSRSEMNVSTLELGDSALYLCASSFNSQNTEAFFGQGTRLTVV.

The chain uses TRBV11-1 and TRBJ2-1, with 9 bases fitting TRBD1. The V gene end was trimmed by 7 bases and the J gene end by 7 bases; junction bases not matched to a gene: 20. This CDR3 spans 18 amino acids. CDR1 and CDR2 from the germline V gene are SGHAT and FQDESV (reference sequence). The CDR3 spells CASNLGRPGTGSNNEQFF. CDR3 in DNA: TGTGCCAGCAACCTAGGGCGACCCGGGACAGGGAGTAATAATGAGCAGTTCTTC.

This clonotype was detected only a few times. The chain employs TRBV5-4 and TRBJ2-3; 7 bases map to TRBD2. Germline CDR1 reads SGHNT; CDR2 reads YYREEE (reference sequence). V lost 2 bases, J lost 3 bases, and 9 bases stayed unmatched. This CDR3 spans 16 amino acids. CDR3 nucleotide sequence: TGTGCCAGCAGCTTCGACTCGGGAGGTGGTACAGATACGCAGTATTTT. This gives the protein CASSFDSGGGTDTQYF.

The chain combines TRBV20-1 with TRBJ1-2, with a possible D match to TRBD1 (5 bases). CDR1 and CDR2 from the germline V gene are DFQATT and SNEGSKA (reference sequence). V was trimmed by 0 bases and J by 4 bases, leaving 12 bases between them. The CDR3 contains 14 residues. The CDR3 DNA sequence: TGCAGTGCTAGAGAGGGCAGGGAAAGCTATGGCTACACCTTC. Translated, it gives CSAREGRESYGYTF.

The chain is built from TRBV2 and TRBJ2-5; no clear D gene. Per germline, CDR1 SNHLY and CDR2 FYNNEI. This CDR3 region has 14 residues. V was pared by 7 bases and J by 3 bases, with 15 bases between. This CDR3 reads CASTQGRAKETQYF. As DNA, the CDR3 is TGTGCCAGCACCCAAGGTCGGGCGAAAGAGACCCAGTACTTC. The variable domain in full, with the rest retrieved from reference TRBV2 and TRBJ2-5, is EPEVTQTPSHQVTQMGQEVILRCVPISNHLYFYWYRQILGQKVEFLVSFYNNEISEKSEIFDDQFSVERPDGSNFTLKIRSTKLEDSAMYFCASTQGRAKETQYFGPGTRLLVL.